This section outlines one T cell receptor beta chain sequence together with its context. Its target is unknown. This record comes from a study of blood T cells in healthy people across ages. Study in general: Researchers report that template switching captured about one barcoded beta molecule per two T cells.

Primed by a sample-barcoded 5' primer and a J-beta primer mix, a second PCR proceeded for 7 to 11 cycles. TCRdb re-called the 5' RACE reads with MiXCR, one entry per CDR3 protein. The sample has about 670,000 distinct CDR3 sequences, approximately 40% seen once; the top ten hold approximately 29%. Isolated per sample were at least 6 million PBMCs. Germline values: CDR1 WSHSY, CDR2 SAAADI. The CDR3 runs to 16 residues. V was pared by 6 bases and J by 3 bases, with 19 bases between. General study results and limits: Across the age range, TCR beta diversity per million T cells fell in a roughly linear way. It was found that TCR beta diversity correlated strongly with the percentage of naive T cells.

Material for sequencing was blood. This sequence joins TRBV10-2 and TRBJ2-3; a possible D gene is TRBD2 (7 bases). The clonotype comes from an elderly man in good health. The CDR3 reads CASRTSGGHWTDTQYF. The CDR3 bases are TGCGCCAGCAGGACCTCGGGGGGACATTGGACAGATACGCAGTATTTT.